The sequence of this TCR beta chain was determined in a study of identical twins. A universal primer site was added by template switching, and unique molecular identifiers were carried by the cDNA. Each CDR3 protein is one row after TCRdb ran MiXCR on the 5' RACE reads. The sample holds 1.5 million to 2 million distinct CDR3 sequences; about 31% are singletons and the top ten take about 0.3%. Remarks on this clonotype: As yet, its antigen is unknown.

Germline CDR1 is SNHLY and CDR2 is FYNNEI. The ends were cut back, 5 bases at V and 7 bases at J, with 18 bases in the middle. This CDR3 spans 14 amino acids. Study-wide findings and caveats: Out-of-frame TCR alpha sharing in monozygotic twins exceeded recombination model predictions. Beta clonotypes that were abundant in cord blood contained fewer insertions, a pattern absent from memory repertoires.

The V and J genes are TRBV2 and TRBJ2-7; a possible D gene is TRBD2 (5 bases). This sequence originates from a newborn girl in good health. Sample: cord blood. CDR3 loop: CASSRREWTNEQYF. CDR3 sequence (DNA): TGTGCCAGCAGTAGAAGGGAGTGGACGAATGAGCAGTACTTC.